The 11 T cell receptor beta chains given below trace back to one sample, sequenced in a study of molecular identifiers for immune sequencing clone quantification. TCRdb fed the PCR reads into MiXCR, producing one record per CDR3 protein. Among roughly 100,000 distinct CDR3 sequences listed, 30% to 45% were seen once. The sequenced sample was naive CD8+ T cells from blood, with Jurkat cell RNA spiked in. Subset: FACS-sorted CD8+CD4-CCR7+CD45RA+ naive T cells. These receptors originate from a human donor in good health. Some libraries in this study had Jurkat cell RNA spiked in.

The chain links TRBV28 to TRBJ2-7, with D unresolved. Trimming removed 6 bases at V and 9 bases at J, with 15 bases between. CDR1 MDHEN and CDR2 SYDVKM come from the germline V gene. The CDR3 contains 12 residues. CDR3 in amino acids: CASRLGSMRQYF. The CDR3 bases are TGTGCCAGCAGATTAGGCAGTATGAGGCAGTACTTC.

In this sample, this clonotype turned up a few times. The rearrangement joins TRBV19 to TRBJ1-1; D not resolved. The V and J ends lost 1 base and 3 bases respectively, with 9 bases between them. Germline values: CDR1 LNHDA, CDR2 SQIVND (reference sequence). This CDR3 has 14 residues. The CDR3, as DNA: TGTGCCAGTAGTATAGGCTCCTCGTACACTGAAGCTTTCTTT. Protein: CASSIGSSYTEAFF. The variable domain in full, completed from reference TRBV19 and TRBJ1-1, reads DGGITQSPKYLFRKEGQNVTLSCEQNLNHDAMYWYRQDPGQGLRLIYYSQIVNDFQKGDIAEGYSVSREKKESFPLTVTSAQKNPTAFYLCASSIGSSYTEAFFGQGTRLTVV.

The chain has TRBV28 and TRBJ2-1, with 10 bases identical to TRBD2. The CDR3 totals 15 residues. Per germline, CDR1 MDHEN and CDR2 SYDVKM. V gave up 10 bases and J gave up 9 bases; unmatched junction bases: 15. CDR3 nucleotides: TGTGCCACCGCTTGGAGTCTAGCGGGAGAGGTTGAGCAGTTCTTC. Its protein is CATAWSLAGEVEQFF.

The CDR3 loop is CASSWGRTSYEQYF. CDR3 nucleotides: TGTGCCAGCAGTTGGGGGAGGACCTCCTACGAGCAGTACTTC. The V call is TRBV6-5, the J call TRBJ2-7, with D perhaps TRBD2 (6 bases). The V end was cut by 4 bases, the J end by 0 bases, with 10 bases between. Germline V gives CDR1 MNHEY, CDR2 SVGAGI. The CDR3 length is 14 residues.

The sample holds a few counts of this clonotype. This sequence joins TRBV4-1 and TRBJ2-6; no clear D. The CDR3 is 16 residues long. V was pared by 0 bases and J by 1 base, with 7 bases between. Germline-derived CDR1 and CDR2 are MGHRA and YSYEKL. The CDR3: CASSQEGRSGANVLTF. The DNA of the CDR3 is TGCGCCAGCAGCCAAGAGGGCAGGTCTGGGGCCAACGTCCTGACTTTC.

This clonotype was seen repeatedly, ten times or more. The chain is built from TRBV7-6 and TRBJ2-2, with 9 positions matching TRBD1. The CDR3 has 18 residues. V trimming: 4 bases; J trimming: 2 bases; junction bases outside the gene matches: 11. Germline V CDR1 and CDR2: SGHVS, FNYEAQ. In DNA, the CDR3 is TGTGCCAGCAGCTGGCCCCGAAACAGGGGGCAAAACACCGGGGAGCTGTTTTTT. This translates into CASSWPRNRGQNTGELFF.

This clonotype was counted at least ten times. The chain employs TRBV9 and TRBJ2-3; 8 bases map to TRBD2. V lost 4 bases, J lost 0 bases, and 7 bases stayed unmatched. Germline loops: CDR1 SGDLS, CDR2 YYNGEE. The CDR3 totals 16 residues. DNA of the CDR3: TGTGCCAGCAGCTGGACGACTAGCGAAAGCACAGATACGCAGTATTTT. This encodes CASSWTTSESTDTQYF. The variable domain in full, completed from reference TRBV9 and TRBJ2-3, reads DSGVTQTPKHLITATGQRVTLRCSPRSGDLSVYWYQQSLDQGLQFLIQYYNGEERAKGNILERFSAQQFPDLHSELNLSSLELGDSALYFCASSWTTSESTDTQYFGPGTRLTVL.

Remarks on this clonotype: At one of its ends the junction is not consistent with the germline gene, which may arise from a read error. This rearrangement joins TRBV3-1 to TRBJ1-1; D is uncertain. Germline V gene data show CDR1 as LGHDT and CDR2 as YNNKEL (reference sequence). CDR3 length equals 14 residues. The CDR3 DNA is TGTGCCAGCAGCCAACGGGGAAGCTTCACTAAAGCTTTCTTT. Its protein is CASSQRGSFTKAFF.

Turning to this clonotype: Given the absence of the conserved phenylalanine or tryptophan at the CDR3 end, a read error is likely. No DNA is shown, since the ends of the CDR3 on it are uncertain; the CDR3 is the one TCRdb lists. This chain's CDR3 is CASSRFGIS. J is TRBJ2-4 and V is TRBV21-1; the table names TRBD1, a call not compared with the DNA. TRBV21-1 is reported as a pseudogene. The CDR3 has 9 amino acids, counting both end residues.

CDR3 DNA sequence: TGTGCCAGCAGTTACTCGACAGGACTAGGTTTCACAGATTCGCTGTATTTT. Translating gives CASSYSTGLGFTDSLYF. V usage is TRBV6-5 and J usage is TRBJ2-3; possible D gene TRBD2, 7 bases. The V gene's germline CDR1 is MNHEY and CDR2 SVGAGI. This CDR3 contains 17 residues. Trimming shortened V by 0 bases and J by 14 bases, and 27 bases separated the two germline ends.

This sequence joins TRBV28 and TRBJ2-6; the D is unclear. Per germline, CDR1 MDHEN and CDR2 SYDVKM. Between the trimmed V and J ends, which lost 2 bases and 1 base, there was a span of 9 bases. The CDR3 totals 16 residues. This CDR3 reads CASSLVGYSGANVLTF. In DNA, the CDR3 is TGTGCCAGCAGTTTAGTAGGTTATTCTGGGGCCAACGTCCTGACTTTC.